This TCR beta chain was documented in a study of spatial heterogeneity in lung cancer. At the level of the study: Alpha-chain sequences were consistently detected less often than beta-chain sequences. The mean occurrence of each unique TCR and UMI combination in raw reads exceeded eight. A module score for T cells, taken from matched bulk RNA-seq, correlated strongly with TCR transcript counts in tumor regions.

Study conclusions and caveats: Tumor mutation count correlated with how many alpha and beta TCRs expanded intratumorally.

This clonotype occurred many times. Its antigen is as yet unknown. TCRdb re-called the 5' RACE reads with MiXCR, one entry per CDR3 protein. The sample records 9,500 to 12,000 distinct CDR3 sequences, 7.9% being singletons. As for time point: sample taken at primary tumor resection. The J segment lost 2 bases and the V segment lost 1 base, leaving 5 bases of the junction unmatched. The CDR3 totals 16 residues. CDR1 and CDR2 (germline): SGHDN, FVKESK. The sample here was lung tumor tissue, taken at surgery. The chain joins TRBV14 to TRBJ2-3; TRBD2 agrees at 8 bases. The sequence came from a female donor with early-stage non-small cell lung cancer. CDR3 sequence (DNA): TGTGCCAGCAGCCAAGGTAGCGGGGCCCTCACAGATACGCAGTATTTT. It is translated as CASSQGSGALTDTQYF.